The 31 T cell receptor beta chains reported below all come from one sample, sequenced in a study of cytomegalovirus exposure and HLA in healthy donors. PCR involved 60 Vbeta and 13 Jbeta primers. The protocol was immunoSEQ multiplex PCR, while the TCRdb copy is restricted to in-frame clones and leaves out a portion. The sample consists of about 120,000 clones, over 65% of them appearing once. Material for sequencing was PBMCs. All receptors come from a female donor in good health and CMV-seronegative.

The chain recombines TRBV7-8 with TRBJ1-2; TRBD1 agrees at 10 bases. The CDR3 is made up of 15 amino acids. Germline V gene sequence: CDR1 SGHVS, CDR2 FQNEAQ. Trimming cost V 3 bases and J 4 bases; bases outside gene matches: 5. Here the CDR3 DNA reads TGTGCCAGCAGCTTGGCCGGGACAGGGGTCTATGGCTACACCTTC. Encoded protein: CASSLAGTGVYGYTF.

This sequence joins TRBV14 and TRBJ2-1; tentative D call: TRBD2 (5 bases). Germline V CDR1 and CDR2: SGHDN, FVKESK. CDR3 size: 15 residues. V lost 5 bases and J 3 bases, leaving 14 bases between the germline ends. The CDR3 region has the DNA TGTGCCAGCAGCAAAAACCCGGGGATCTACAATGAGCAGTTCTTC. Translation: CASSKNPGIYNEQFF.

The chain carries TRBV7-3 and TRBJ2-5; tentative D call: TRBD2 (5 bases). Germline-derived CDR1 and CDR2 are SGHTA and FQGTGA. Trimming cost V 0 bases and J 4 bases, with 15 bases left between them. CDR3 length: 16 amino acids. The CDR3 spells CASSLTGLARVETQYF. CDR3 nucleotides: TGTGCCAGCAGCTTAACGGGTTTAGCGCGCGTAGAGACCCAGTACTTC.

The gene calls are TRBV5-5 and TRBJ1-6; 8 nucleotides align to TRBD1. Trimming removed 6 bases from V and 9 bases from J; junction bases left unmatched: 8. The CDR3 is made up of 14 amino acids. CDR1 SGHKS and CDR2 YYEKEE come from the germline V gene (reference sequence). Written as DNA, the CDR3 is TGTGCCAGCACCCGACAGGGGCGGGGTTCACCCCTCCACTTT. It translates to CASTRQGRGSPLHF.

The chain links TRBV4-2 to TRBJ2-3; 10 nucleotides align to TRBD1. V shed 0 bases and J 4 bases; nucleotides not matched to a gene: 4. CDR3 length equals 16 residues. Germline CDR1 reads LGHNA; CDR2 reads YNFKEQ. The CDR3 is CASSQERQGAPDTQYF. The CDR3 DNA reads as TGTGCCAGCAGCCAAGAACGACAGGGGGCCCCAGATACGCAGTATTTT.

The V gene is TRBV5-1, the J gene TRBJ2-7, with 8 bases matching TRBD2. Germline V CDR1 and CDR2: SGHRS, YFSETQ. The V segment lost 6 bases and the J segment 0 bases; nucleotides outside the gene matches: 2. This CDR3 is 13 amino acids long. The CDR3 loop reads CASKGTSSYEQYF. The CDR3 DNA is TGCGCCAGCAAAGGGACTAGCTCCTACGAGCAGTACTTC.

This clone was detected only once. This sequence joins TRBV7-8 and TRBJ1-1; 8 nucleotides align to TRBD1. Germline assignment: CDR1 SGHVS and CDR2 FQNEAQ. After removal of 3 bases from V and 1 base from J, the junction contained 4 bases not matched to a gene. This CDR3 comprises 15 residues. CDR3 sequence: CASSLRTGRNTEAFF. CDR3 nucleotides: TGTGCCAGCAGCTTGAGGACAGGGAGGAACACTGAAGCTTTCTTT.

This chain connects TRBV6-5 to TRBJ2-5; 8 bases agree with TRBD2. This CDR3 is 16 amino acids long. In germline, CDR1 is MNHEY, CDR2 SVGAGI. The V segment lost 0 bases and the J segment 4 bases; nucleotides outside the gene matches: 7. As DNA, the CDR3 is TGTGCCAGCAGTTACTCGATCCGGGGGGGGTCAGAGACCCAGTACTTC. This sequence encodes CASSYSIRGGSETQYF.

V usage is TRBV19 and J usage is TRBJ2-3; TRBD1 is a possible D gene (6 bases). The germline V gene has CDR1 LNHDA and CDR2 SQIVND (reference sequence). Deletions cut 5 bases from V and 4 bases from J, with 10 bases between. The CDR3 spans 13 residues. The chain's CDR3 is CASSYRVADTQYF. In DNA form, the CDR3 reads TGTGCCAGTAGTTACAGGGTGGCAGATACGCAGTATTTT.

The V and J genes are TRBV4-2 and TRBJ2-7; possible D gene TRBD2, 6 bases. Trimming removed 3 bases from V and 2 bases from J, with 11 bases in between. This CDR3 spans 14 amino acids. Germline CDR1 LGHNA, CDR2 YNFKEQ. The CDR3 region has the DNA TGTGCCAGCAGCCATCCCGGGGAGGCCTACGAGCAGTACTTC. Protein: CASSHPGEAYEQYF.

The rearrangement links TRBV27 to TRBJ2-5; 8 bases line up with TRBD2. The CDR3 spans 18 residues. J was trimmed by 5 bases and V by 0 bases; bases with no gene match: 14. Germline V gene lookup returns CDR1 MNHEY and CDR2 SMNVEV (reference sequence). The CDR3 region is CASSLSGGGQAGLETQYF. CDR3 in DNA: TGTGCCAGCAGTTTATCTGGCGGGGGGCAAGCCGGCTTGGAGACCCAGTACTTC.

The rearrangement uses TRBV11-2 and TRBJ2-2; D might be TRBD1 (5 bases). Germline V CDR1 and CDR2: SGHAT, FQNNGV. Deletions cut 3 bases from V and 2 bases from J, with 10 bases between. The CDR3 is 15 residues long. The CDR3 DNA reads TGTGCCAGCAGCTTCGGAGACAGAAACACCGGGGAGCTGTTTTTT. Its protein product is CASSFGDRNTGELFF.

The chain's CDR3 is CASSPKTSGSSTDTQYF. DNA of the CDR3: TGTGCCAGCTCACCGAAGACTAGCGGGAGTAGCACAGATACGCAGTATTTT. This chain links TRBV18 with TRBJ2-3; 12 bases fit TRBD2. Per germline, CDR1 KGHSH and CDR2 LQKENI. After removal of 3 bases from V and 0 bases from J, the junction contained 4 bases not matched to a gene. There are 17 residues in the CDR3.

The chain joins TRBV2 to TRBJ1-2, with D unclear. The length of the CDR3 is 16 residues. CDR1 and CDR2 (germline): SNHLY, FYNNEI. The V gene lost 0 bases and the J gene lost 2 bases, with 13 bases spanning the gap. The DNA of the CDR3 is TGTGCCAGCAGTGAAGCGCTTCTTAACAACAACTATGGCTACACCTTC. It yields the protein CASSEALLNNNYGYTF.

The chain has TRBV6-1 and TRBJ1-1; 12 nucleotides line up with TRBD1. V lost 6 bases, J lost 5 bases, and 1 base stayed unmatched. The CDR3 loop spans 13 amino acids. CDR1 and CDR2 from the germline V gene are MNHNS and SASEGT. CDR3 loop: CASRGQGATEAFF. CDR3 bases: TGTGCCAGCAGGGGACAGGGGGCGACTGAAGCTTTCTTT.

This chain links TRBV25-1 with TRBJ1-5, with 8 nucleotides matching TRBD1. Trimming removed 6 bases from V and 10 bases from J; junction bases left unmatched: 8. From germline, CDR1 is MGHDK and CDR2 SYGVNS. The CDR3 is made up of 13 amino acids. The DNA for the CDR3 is TGTGCCAGCAGCGGACAGGGAAGCAGCCCCCAGCATTTT. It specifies CASSGQGSSPQHF.

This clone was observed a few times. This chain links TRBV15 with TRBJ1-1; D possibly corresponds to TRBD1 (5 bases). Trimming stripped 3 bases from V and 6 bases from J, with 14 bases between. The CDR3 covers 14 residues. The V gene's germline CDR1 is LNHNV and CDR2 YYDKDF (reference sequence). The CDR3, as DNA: TGTGCCACCAGCAGGACAGTGATAAGCCCTGAAGCTTTCTTT. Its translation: CATSRTVISPEAFF. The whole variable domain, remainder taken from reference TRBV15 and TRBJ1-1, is DAMVIQNPRYQVTQFGKPVTLSCSQTLNHNVMYWYQQKSSQAPKLLFHYYDKDFNNEADTPDNFQSRRPNTSFCFLDIRSPGLGDTAMYLCATSRTVISPEAFFGQGTRLTVV.

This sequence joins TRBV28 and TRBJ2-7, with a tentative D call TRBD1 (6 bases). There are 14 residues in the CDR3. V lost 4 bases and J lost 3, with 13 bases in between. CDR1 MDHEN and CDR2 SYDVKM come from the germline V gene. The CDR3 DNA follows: TGTGCCAGCAGTTACACGGGACAAGGCTACGAGCAGTACTTC. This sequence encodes CASSYTGQGYEQYF.

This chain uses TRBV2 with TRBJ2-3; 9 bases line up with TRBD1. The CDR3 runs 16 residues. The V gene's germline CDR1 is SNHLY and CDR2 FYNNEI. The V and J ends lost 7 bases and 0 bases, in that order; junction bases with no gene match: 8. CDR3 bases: TGTGCCAGCATCCCCGGACAGGGGAAAAGCACAGATACGCAGTATTTT. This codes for CASIPGQGKSTDTQYF.

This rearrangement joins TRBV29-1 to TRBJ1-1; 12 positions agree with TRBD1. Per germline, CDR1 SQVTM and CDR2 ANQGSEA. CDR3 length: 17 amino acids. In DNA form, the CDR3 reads TGCAGTACTTGGTCGGGACAGGGGGCGCGAAGTAGAACTGAAGCTTTCTTT. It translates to CSTWSGQGARSRTEAFF.

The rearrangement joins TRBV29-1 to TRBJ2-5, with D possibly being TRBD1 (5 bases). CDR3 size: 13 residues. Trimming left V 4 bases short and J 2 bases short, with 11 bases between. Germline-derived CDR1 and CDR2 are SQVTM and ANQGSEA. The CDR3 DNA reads TGCAGCGTTGGTAGACAGCCACAAGAGACCCAGTACTTC. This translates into CSVGRQPQETQYF.

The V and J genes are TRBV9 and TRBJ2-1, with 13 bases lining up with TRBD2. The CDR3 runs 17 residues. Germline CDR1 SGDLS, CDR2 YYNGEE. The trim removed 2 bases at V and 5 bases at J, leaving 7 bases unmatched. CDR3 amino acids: CASSVATSGGPNNEQFF. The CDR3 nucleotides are TGTGCCAGCAGCGTCGCGACTAGCGGGGGGCCAAACAATGAGCAGTTCTTC.

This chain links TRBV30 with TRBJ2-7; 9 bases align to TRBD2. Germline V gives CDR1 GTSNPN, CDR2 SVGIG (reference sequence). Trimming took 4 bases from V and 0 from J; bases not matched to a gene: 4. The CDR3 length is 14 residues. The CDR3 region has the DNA TGTGCCTGGACCCGGACTAGCGTCTCCTACGAGCAGTACTTC. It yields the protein CAWTRTSVSYEQYF.

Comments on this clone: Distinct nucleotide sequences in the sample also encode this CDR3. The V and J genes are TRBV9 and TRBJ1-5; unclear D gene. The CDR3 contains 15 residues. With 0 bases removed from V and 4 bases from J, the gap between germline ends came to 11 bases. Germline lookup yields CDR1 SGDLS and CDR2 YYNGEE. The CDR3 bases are TGTGCCAGCAGCGTAGGTGGCGGGGAAAATCAGCCCCAGCATTTT. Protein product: CASSVGGGENQPQHF. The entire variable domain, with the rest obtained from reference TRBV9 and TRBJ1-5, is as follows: DSGVTQTPKHLITATGQRVTLRCSPRSGDLSVYWYQQSLDQGLQFLIQYYNGEERAKGNILERFSAQQFPDLHSELNLSSLELGDSALYFCASSVGGGENQPQHFGDGTRLSIL.

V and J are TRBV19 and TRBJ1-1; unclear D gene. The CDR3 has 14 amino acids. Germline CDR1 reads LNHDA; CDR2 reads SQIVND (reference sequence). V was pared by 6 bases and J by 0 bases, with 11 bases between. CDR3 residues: CASRGRPMNTEAFF. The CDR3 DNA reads TGTGCCAGTAGGGGCAGGCCGATGAACACTGAAGCTTTCTTT.

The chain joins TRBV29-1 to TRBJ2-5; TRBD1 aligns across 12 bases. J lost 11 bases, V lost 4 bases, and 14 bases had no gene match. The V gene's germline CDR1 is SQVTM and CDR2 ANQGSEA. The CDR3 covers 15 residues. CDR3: CSVVVGTGGPSEQYF. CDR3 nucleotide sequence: TGCAGCGTTGTCGTCGGGACAGGGGGCCCCTCGGAGCAGTACTTC.

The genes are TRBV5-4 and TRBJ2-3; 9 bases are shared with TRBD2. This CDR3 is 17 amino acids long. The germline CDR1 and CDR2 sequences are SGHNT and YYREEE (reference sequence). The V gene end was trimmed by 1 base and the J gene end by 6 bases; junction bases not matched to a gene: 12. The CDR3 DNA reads TGTGCCAGCAGCTTGCAGGGGTTAGCGGGGGCAGGGGATACGCAGTATTTT. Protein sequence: CASSLQGLAGAGDTQYF. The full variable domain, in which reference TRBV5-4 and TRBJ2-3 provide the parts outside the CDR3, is ETGVTQSPTHLIKTRGQQVTLRCSSQSGHNTVSWYQQALGQGPQFIFQYYREEENGRGNFPPRFSGLQFPNYSSELNVNALELDDSALYLCASSLQGLAGAGDTQYFGPGTRLTVL.

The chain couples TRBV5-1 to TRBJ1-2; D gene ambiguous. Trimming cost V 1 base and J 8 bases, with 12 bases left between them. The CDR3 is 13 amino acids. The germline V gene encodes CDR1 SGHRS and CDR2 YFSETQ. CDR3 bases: TGCGCCAGCAGCTTGACAGCGGGGAGGGGCTACACCTTC. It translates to CASSLTAGRGYTF.

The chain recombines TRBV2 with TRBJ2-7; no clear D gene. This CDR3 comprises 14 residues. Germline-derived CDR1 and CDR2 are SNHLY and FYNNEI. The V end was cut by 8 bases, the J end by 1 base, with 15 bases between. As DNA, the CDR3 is TGTGCCAGCCAATCGACACTGGCGTCCTACGAGCAGTACTTC. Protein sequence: CASQSTLASYEQYF.

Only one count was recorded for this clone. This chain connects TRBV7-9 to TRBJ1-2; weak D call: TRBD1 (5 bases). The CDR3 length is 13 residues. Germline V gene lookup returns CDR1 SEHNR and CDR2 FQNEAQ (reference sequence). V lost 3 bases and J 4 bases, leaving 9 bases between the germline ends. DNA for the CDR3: TGTGCCAGCAGCTTCAGGGATATCTATGGCTACACCTTC. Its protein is CASSFRDIYGYTF.

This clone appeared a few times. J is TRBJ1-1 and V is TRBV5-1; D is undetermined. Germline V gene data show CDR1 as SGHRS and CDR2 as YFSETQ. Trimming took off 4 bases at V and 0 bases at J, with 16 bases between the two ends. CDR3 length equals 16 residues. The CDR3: CASSLPNGSVNTEAFF. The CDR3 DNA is TGCGCCAGCAGCCTCCCTAACGGAAGCGTGAACACTGAAGCTTTCTTT.